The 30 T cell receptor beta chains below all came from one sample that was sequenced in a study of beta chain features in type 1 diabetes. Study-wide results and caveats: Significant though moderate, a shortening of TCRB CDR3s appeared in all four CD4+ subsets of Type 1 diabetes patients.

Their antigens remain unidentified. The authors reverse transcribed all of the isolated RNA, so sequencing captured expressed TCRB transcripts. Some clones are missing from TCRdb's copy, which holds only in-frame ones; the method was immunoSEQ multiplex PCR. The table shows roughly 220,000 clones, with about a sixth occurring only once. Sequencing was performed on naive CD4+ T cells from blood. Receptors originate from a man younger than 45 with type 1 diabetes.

For the CDR3, the DNA is TGTGCCAGCAGCTTTCGGGACAGGGGCACCGGGGAGCTGTTTTTT. This codes for CASSFRDRGTGELFF. The chain joins TRBV11-2 to TRBJ2-2; 10 nucleotides match TRBD1. The CDR3 spans 15 residues. The V gene end was trimmed by 3 bases and the J gene end by 4 bases; junction bases not matched to a gene: 2. Per the germline V gene, CDR1 is SGHAT and CDR2 is FQNNGV.

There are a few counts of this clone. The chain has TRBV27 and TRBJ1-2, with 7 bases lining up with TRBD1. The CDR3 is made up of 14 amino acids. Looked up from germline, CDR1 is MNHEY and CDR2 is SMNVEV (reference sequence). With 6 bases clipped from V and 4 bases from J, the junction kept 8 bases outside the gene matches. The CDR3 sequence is CASRGQQLLYGYTF. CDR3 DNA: TGTGCCAGCAGGGGACAGCAATTACTCTATGGCTACACCTTC.

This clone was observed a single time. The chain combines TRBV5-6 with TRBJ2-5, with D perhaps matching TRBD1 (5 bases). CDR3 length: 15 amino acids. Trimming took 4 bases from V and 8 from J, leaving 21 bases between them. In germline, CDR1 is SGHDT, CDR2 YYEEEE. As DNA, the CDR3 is TGTGCCAGCAGCCGACCGTTGACAGCTTTGGGAACCCAGTACTTC. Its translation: CASSRPLTALGTQYF.

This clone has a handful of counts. The CDR3 sequence is CASTPTWLARATDTQYF. Written as DNA, the CDR3 is TGTGCCAGCACTCCCACATGGCTAGCGAGGGCCACAGATACGCAGTATTTT. This rearrangement joins TRBV28 to TRBJ2-3; TRBD2 is a possible D gene (6 bases). Deletions cut 7 bases from V and 2 bases from J, with 22 bases between. The germline V gene encodes CDR1 MDHEN and CDR2 SYDVKM. CDR3 length: 17 amino acids. The full variable domain, with the rest looked up from reference TRBV28 and TRBJ2-3, is DVKVTQSSRYLVKRTGEKVFLECVQDMDHENMFWYRQDPGLGLRLIYFSYDVKMKEKGDIPEGYSVSREKKERFSLILESASTNQTSMYLCASTPTWLARATDTQYFGPGTRLTVL.

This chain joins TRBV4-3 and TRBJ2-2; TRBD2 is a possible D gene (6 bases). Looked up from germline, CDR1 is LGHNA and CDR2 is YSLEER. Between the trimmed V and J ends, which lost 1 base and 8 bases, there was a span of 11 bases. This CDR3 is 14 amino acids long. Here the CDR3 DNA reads TGCGCCAGCAGCCAAGGGAGGGGAACTGGGGAGCTGTTTTTT. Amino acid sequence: CASSQGRGTGELFF.

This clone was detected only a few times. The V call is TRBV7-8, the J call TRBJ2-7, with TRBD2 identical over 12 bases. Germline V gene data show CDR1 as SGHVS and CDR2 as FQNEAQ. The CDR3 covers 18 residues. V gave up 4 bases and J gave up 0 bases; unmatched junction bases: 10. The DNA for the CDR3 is TGTGCCAGCAGCTCCCCCGGACTAGCGGGAAGGAGCTCCTACGAGCAGTACTTC. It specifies CASSSPGLAGRSSYEQYF.

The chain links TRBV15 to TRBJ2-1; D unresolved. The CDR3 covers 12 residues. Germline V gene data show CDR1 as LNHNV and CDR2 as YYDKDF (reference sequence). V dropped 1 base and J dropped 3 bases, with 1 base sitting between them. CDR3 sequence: CATSRGYNEQFF. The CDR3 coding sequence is TGTGCCACCAGCAGAGGCTACAATGAGCAGTTCTTC.

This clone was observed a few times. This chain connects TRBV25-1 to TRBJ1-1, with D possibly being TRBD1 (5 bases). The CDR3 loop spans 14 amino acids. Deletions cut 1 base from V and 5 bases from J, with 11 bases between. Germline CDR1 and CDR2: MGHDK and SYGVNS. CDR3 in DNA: TGTGCCAGCAGTGAATGGGGGGATGTGACTGAAGCTTTCTTT. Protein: CASSEWGDVTEAFF. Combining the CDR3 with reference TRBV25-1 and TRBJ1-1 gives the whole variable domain EADIYQTPRYLVIGTGKKITLECSQTMGHDKMYWYQQDPGMELHLIHYSYGVNSTEKGDLSSESTVSRIRTEHFPLTLESARPSHTSQYLCASSEWGDVTEAFFGQGTRLTVV.

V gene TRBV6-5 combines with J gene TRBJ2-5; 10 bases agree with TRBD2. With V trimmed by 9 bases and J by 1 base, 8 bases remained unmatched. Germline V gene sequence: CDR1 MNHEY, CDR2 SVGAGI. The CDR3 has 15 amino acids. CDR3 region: CASKQAGGPQETQYF. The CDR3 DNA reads TGTGCCAGTAAACAAGCGGGAGGGCCCCAAGAGACCCAGTACTTC.

CDR3 DNA sequence: TGTGCCAGCAGCCATTATGTCCCTATTGGGGGCCTGAGCACAGATACGCAGTATTTT. Translation: CASSHYVPIGGLSTDTQYF. V is TRBV27 and J is TRBJ2-3; D perhaps matches TRBD1 (6 bases). Trimming removed 6 bases from V and 0 bases from J, with 25 bases in between. Germline V gene sequence: CDR1 MNHEY, CDR2 SMNVEV (reference sequence). This CDR3 has 19 amino acids.

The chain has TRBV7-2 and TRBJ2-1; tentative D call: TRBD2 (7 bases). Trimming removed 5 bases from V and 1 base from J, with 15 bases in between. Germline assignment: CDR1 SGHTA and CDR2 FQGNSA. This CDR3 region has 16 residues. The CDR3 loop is CASSQLSGTSYNEQFF. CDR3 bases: TGTGCCAGCAGCCAGCTAAGCGGGACATCCTACAATGAGCAGTTCTTC. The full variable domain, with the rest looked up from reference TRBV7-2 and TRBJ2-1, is GAGVSQSPSNKVTEKGKDVELRCDPISGHTALYWYRQSLGQGLEFLIYFQGNSAPDKSGLPSDRFSAERTGGSVSTLTIQRTQQEDSAVYLCASSQLSGTSYNEQFFGPGTRLTVL.

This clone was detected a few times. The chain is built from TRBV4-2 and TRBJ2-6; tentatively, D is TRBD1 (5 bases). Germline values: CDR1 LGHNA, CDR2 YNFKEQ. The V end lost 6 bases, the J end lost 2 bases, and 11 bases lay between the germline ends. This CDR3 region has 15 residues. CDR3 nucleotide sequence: TGTGCCAGCAGGGAAGCAGGGCCTGGGGCCAACGTCCTGACTTTC. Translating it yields CASREAGPGANVLTF.

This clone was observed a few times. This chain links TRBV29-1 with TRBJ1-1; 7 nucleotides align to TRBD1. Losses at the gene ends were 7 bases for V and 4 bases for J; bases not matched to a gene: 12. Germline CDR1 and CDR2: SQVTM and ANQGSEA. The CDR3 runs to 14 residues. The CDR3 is CSAGTGVSFTEAFF. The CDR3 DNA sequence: TGCAGCGCCGGAACAGGGGTTTCTTTCACTGAAGCTTTCTTT. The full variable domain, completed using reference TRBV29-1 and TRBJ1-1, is SAVISQKPSRDICQRGTSLTIQCQVDSQVTMMFWYRQQPGQSLTLIATANQGSEATYESGFVIDKFPISRPNLTFSTLTVSNMSPEDSSIYLCSAGTGVSFTEAFFGQGTRLTVV.

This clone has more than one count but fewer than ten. The CDR3 protein is CAISTSSSYEQYF. Here the CDR3 DNA reads TGTGCCATCAGCACATCTAGCTCCTACGAGCAGTACTTC. The chain employs TRBV10-3 and TRBJ2-7; D unclear. Germline CDR1 ENHRY, CDR2 SYGVKD. The CDR3 sequence is 13 residues long. Trimming cost V 6 bases and J 0 bases, with 9 bases left between them.

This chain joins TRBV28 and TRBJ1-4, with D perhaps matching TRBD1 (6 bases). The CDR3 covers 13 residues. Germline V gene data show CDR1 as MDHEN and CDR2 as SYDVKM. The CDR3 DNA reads TGTGCTAGCTACAGGGTTTCTAATGAAAAACTGTTTTTT. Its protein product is CASYRVSNEKLFF.

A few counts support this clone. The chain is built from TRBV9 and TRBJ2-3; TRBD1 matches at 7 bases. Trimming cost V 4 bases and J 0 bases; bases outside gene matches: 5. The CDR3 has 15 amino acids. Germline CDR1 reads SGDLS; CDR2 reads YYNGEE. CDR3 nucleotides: TGTGCCAGCAGCTCCCGACAGGGTAGCACAGATACGCAGTATTTT. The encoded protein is CASSSRQGSTDTQYF.

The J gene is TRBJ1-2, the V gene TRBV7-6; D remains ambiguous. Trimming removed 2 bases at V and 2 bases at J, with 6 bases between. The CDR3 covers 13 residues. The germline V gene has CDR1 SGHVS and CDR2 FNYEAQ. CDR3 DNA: TGTGCCAGCAGCTTACCCCAGAACTATGGCTACACCTTC. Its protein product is CASSLPQNYGYTF.

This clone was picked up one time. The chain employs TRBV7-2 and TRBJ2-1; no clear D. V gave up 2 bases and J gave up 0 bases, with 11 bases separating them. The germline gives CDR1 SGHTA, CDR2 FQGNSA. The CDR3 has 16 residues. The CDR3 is CASSLRPAGSYNEQFF. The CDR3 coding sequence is TGTGCCAGCAGCTTACGACCCGCAGGCTCCTACAATGAGCAGTTCTTC. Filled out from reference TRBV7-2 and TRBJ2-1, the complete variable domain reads GAGVSQSPSNKVTEKGKDVELRCDPISGHTALYWYRQSLGQGLEFLIYFQGNSAPDKSGLPSDRFSAERTGGSVSTLTIQRTQQEDSAVYLCASSLRPAGSYNEQFFGPGTRLTVL.

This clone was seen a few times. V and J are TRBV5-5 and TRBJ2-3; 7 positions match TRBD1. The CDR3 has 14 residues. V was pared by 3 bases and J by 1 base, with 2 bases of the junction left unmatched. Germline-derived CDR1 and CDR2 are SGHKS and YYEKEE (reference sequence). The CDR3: CASSWDSRTDTQYF. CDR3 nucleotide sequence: TGTGCCAGCAGCTGGGACAGCCGCACAGATACGCAGTATTTT.

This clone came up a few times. The chain's CDR3 is CASSRATSDQETQYF. As DNA, the CDR3 is TGTGCCAGCAGTCGCGCGACTAGCGACCAAGAGACCCAGTACTTC. This chain joins TRBV6-6 and TRBJ2-5; 8 bases fit TRBD2. In germline, CDR1 is MNHNY, CDR2 SVGAGI (reference sequence). The trim removed 5 bases at V and 0 bases at J, leaving 5 bases unmatched. The length of the CDR3 is 15 residues.

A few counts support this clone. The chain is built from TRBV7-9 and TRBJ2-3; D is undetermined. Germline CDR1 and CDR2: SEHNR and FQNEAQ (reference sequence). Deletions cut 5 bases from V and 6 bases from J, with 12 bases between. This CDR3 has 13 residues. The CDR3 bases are TGTGCCAGCAGCCCCGCGGCCGGGGATACGCAGTATTTT. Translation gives CASSPAAGDTQYF. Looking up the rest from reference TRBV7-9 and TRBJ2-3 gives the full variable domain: DTGVSQNPRHKITKRGQNVTFRCDPISEHNRLYWYRQTLGQGPEFLTYFQNEAQLEKSRLLSDRFSAERPKGSFSTLEIQRTEQGDSAMYLCASSPAAGDTQYFGPGTRLTVL.

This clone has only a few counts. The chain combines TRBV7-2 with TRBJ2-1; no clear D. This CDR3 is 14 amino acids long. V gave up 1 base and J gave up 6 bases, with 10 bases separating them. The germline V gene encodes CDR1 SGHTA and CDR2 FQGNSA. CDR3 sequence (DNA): TGTGCCAGCAGCTTAGGGGTTTGGGGCAATGAGCAGTTCTTC. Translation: CASSLGVWGNEQFF.

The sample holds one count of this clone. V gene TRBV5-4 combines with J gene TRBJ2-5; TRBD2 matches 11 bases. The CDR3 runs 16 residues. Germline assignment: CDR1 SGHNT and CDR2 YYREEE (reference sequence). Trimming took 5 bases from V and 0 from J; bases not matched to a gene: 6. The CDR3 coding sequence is TGTGCCAGCAGGCGGGGGGGACTAGCGGACCAAGAGACCCAGTACTTC. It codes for CASRRGGLADQETQYF.

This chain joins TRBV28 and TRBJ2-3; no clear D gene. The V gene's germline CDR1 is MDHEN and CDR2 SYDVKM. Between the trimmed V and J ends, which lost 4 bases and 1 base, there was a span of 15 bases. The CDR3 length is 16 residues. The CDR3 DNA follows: TGTGCCAGCAGTTCACTCCCCGGCCGAGGCACAGATACGCAGTATTTT. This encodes CASSSLPGRGTDTQYF.

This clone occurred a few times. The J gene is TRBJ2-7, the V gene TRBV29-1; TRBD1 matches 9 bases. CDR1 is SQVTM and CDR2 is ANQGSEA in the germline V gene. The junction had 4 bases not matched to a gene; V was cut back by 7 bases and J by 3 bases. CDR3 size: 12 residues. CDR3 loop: CSAGTGYYEQYF. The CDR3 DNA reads TGCAGCGCTGGGACAGGGTACTACGAGCAGTACTTC.

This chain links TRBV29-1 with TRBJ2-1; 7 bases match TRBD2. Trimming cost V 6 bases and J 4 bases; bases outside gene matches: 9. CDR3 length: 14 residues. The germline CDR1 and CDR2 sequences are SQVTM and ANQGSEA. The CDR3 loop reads CSVGGSGAYNEQFF. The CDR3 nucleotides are TGCAGCGTCGGAGGGAGCGGGGCTTACAATGAGCAGTTCTTC.

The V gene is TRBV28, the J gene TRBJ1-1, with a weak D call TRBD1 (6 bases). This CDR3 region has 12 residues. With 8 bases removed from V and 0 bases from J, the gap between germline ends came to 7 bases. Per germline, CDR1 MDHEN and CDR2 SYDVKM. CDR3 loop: CASGGLNTEAFF. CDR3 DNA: TGTGCCAGCGGGGGCCTGAACACTGAAGCTTTCTTT. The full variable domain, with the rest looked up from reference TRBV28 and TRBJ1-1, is DVKVTQSSRYLVKRTGEKVFLECVQDMDHENMFWYRQDPGLGLRLIYFSYDVKMKEKGDIPEGYSVSREKKERFSLILESASTNQTSMYLCASGGLNTEAFFGQGTRLTVV.

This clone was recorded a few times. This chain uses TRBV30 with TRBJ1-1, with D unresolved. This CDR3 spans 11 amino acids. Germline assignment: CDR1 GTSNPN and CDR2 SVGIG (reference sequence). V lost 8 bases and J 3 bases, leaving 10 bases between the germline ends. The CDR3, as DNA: TGTGCCCGAAGGCGCGACACTGAAGCTTTCTTT. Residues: CARRRDTEAFF. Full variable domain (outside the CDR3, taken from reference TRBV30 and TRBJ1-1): SQTIHQWPATLVQPVGSPLSLECTVEGTSNPNLYWYRQAAGRGLQLLFYSVGIGQISSEVPQNLSASRPQDRQFILSSKKLLLSDSGFYLCARRRDTEAFFGQGTRLTVV.

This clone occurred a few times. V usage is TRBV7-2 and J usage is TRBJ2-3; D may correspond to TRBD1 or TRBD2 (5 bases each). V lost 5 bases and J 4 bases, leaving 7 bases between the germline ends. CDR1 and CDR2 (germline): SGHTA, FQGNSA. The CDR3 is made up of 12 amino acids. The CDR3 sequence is CASSQGADTQYF. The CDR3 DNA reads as TGTGCCAGCAGCCAGGGAGCAGATACGCAGTATTTT.

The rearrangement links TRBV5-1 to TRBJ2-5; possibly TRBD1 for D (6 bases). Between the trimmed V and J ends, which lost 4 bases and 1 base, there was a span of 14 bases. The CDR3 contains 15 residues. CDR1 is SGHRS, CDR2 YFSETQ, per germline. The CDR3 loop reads CASSLTGTRQETQYF. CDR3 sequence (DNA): TGCGCCAGCAGCCTCACGGGGACACGCCAAGAGACCCAGTACTTC.